This TCR beta chain derives from a study of T cells after yellow fever vaccination. Via MiXCR, TCRdb re-called the 5' RACE reads, giving one row per CDR3 protein. This table holds 300,000 to 400,000 distinct CDR3 sequences, roughly 9.4% found once. This CDR3 region has 14 residues. J was trimmed by 2 bases and V by 9 bases; bases with no gene match: 4. Germline loops: CDR1 MNHNS, CDR2 SASEGT. The sequence was obtained from a man aged 18 to 30 who received the YFV17D yellow fever vaccine. V usage is TRBV6-1 and J usage is TRBJ2-3; TRBD2 matches 11 bases. Specimen: PBMCs, collected on the day of the first yellow fever vaccination. Here the CDR3 DNA reads TGTGCCAGTAGACTAGCGGGGCTCACAGATACGCAGTATTTT. Translated, it gives CASRLAGLTDTQYF.